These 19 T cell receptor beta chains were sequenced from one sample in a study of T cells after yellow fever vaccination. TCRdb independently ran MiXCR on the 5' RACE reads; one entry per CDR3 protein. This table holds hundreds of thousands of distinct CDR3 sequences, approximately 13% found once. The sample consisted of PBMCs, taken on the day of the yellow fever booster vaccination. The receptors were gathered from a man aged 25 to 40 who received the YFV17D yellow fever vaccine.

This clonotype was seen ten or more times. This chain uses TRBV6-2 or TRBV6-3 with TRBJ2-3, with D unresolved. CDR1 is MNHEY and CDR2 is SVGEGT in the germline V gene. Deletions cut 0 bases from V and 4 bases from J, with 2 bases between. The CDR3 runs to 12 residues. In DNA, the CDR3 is TGTGCCAGCAGTTACTCGTCAGATACGCAGTATTTT. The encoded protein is CASSYSSDTQYF.

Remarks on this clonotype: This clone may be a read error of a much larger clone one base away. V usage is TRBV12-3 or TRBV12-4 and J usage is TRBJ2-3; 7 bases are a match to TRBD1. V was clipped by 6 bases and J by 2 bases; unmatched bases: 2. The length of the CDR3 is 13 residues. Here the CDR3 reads CASSDRVTDTQYF. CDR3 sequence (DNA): TGTGCCAGCAGCGACAGGGTCACAGATACGCAGTATTTT.

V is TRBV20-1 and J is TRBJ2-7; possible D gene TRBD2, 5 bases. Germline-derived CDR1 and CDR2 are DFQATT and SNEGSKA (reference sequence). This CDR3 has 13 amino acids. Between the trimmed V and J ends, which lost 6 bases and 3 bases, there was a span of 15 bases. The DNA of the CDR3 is TGCAGTGCCATCCTGGCTAGCAGCTACGAGCAGTACTTC. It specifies CSAILASSYEQYF.

The CDR3 DNA is TGTGCCAGCAAGGAGGCCGGGAGGGGACCCTACAATGAGCAGTTCTTC. Its protein product is CASKEAGRGPYNEQFF. The V and J genes are TRBV12-3 or TRBV12-4 and TRBJ2-1, with 8 bases that match TRBD2. V lost 7 bases and J lost 2; bases outside the gene matches: 10. The CDR3 runs to 16 residues.

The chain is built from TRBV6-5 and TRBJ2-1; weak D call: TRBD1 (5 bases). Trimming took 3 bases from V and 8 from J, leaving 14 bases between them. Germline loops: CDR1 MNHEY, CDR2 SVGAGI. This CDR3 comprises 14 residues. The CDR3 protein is CASSYMPQGYEQFF. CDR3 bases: TGTGCCAGCAGTTATATGCCCCAGGGTTATGAGCAGTTCTTC.

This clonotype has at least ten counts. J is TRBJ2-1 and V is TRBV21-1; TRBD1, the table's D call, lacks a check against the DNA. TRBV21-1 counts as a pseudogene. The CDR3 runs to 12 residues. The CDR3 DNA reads TGTGCCAGCCGCTCGGGCGTCAATGAGCAGTTCTTC. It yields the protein CASRSGVNEQFF.

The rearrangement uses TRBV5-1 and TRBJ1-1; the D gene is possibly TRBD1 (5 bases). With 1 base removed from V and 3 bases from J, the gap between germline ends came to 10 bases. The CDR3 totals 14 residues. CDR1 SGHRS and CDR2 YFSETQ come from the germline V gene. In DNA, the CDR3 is TGCGCCAGCAGCTTGTCCCGGGGCTACACTGAAGCTTTCTTT. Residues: CASSLSRGYTEAFF.

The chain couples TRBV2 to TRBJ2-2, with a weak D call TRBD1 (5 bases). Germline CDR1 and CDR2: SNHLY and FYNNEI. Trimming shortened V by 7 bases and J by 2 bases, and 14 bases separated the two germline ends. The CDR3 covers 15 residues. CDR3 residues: CASIGQTTNTGELFF. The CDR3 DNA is TGTGCCAGCATTGGACAAACGACTAACACCGGGGAGCTGTTTTTT. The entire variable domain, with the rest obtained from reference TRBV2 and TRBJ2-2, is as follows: EPEVTQTPSHQVTQMGQEVILRCVPISNHLYFYWYRQILGQKVEFLVSFYNNEISEKSEIFDDQFSVERPDGSNFTLKIRSTKLEDSAMYFCASIGQTTNTGELFFGEGSRLTVL.

This chain's CDR3 is CASSLSHRTVFNYGYTF. CDR3 in DNA: TGTGCCAGCAGTTTATCCCACCGGACAGTTTTTAACTATGGCTACACCTTC. V and J are TRBV27 and TRBJ1-2; D perhaps matches TRBD1 (6 bases). V dropped 0 bases and J dropped 1 base, with 15 bases sitting between them. The germline V gene encodes CDR1 MNHEY and CDR2 SMNVEV (reference sequence). The CDR3 contains 17 residues.

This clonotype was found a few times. The CDR3 DNA is TGTGCCAGCAGCCGACGCTCCTACAATGAGCAGTTCTTC. Its protein is CASSRRSYNEQFF. The rearrangement uses TRBV3-1 and TRBJ2-1, with D hard to call. The ends were cut back, 4 bases at V and 0 bases at J, with 4 bases in the middle. The CDR3 has 13 residues. Germline-derived CDR1 and CDR2 are LGHDT and YNNKEL (reference sequence).

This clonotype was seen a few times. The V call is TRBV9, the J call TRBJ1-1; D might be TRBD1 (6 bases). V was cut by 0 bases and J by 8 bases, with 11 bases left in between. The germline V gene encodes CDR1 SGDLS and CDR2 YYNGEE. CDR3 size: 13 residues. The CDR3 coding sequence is TGTGCCAGCAGCGTAGGGGGAGGGGGGGAAGCTTTCTTT. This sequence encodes CASSVGGGGEAFF.

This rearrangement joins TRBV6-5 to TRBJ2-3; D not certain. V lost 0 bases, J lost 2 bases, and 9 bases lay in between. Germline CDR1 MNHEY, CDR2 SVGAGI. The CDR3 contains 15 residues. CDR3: CASSYSLEATDTQYF. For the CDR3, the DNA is TGTGCCAGCAGTTACTCCCTAGAGGCCACAGATACGCAGTATTTT.

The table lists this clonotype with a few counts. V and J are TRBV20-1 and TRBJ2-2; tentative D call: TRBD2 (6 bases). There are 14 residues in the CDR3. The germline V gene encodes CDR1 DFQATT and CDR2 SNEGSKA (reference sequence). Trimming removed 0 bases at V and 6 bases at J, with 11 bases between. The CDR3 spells CSARDGGAAGELFF. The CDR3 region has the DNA TGCAGTGCTAGAGATGGAGGGGCCGCCGGGGAGCTGTTTTTT.

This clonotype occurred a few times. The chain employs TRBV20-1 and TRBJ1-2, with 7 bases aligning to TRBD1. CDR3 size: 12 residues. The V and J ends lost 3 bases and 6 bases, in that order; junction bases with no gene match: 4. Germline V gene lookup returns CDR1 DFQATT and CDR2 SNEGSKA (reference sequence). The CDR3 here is CSASGTDHGYTF. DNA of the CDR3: TGCAGTGCTAGCGGGACAGATCATGGCTACACCTTC.

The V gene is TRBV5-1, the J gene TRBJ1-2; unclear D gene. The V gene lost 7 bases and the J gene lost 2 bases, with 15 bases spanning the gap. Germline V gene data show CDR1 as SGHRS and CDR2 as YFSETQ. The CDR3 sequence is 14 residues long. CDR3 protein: CASGPGRENYGYTF. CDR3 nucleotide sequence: TGCGCCAGCGGCCCCGGGCGGGAGAACTATGGCTACACCTTC. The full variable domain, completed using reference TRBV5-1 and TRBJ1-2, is KAGVTQTPRYLIKTRGQQVTLSCSPISGHRSVSWYQQTPGQGLQFLFEYFSETQRNKGNFPGRFSGRQFSNSRSEMNVSTLELGDSALYLCASGPGRENYGYTFGSGTRLTVV.

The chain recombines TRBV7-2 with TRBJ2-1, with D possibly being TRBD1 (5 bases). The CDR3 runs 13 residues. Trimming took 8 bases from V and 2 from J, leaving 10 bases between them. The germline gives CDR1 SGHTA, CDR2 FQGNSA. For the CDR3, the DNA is TGTGCCAGCGCCCAGGGAACCTACAATGAGCAGTTCTTC. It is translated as CASAQGTYNEQFF.

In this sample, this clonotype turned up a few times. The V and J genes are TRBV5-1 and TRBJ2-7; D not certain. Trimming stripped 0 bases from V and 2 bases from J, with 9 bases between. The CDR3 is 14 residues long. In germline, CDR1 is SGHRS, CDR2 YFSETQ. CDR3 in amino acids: CASSLVAAAYEQYF. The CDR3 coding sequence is TGCGCCAGCAGCTTGGTAGCAGCAGCCTACGAGCAGTACTTC.

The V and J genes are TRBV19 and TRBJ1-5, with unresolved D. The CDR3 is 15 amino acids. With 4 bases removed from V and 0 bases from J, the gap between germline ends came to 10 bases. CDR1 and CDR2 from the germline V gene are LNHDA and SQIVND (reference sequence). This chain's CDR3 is CASSTVSYSNQPQHF. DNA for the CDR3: TGTGCCAGTAGTACGGTCAGCTATAGCAATCAGCCCCAGCATTTT.

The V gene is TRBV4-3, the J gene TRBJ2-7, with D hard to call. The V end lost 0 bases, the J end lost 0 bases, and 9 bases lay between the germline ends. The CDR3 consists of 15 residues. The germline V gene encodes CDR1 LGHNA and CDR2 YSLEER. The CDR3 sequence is CASSQDATNSYEQYF. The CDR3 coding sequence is TGCGCCAGCAGCCAAGATGCCACGAACTCCTACGAGCAGTACTTC.